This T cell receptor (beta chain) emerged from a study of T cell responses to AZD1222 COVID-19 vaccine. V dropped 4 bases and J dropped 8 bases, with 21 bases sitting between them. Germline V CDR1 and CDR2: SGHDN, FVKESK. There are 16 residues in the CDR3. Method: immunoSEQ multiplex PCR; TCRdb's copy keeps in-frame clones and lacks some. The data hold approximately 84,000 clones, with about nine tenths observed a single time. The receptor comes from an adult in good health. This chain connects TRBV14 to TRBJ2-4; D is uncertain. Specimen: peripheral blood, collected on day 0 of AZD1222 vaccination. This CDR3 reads CASSPSSISLLDIQYF. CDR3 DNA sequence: TGTGCCAGCAGCCCCTCCTCGATTAGCTTGTTGGACATTCAGTACTTC. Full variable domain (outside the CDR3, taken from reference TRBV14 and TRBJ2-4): EAGVTQFPSHSVIEKGQTVTLRCDPISGHDNLYWYRRVMGKEIKFLLHFVKESKQDESGMPNNRFLAERTGGTYSTLKVQPAELEDSGVYFCASSPSSISLLDIQYFGAGTRLSVL.